The 32 T cell receptor beta chains below come from one sample, sequenced in a study of tumor-infiltrating lymphocytes in primary liver carcinoma (dated by TCRdb to about 2017). Total RNA and DNA were co-extracted from 20-30 mg of bulk tissue with the AllPrep DNA/RNA mini kit, without cell sorting. Sequenced using an Illumina HiSeq 2500. Using a constant-region primer and ProtoScript II reverse transcriptase, TCRbeta-specific cDNA was reverse-transcribed from 500 ng total RNA. Three nested multiplex PCR rounds, following a slightly modified ARM-PCR procedure, were used to build the TCRbeta libraries. Multiplex TRBV1-TRBV30 forward primers and a Cbeta reverse primer were used in the first two PCR rounds, each of which was run for 10 to 11 cycles. Using fastp trimming at Q25 and MiXCR clonotype assembly, TCRdb reanalyzed the public sequencing data and kept in-frame beta chains. Rows are combined by CDR3 protein, so each entry shows the most common genes and DNA. Present in this sample are about 120,000 distinct CDR3 sequences, nearly 70% of which were seen just once. Over 6.5% of the sample rests with the top ten.

Sequences were obtained from tumor-adjacent normal liver tissue. Source of these receptors: a woman aged 60-75 years with primary liver carcinoma and hepatitis B virus infection.

Worth noting for this clonotype: A much larger clone lies one base from this, so it may be a read error. The V and J genes are TRBV12-5 and TRBJ1-1; D is perhaps TRBD1 (6 bases). The CDR3 contains 14 residues. The germline V and J ends were trimmed by 9 bases and 3 bases, with 17 bases remaining between them. Germline V gives CDR1 LGHNT, CDR2 FRNRAP. The CDR3 sequence is CASGSRTEDTEAFF. The CDR3 nucleotides are TGTGCTAGCGGCTCCCGGACAGAGGACACTGAAGCTTTCTTT.

For this clonotype: Just one base apart from a much larger clone, this may be a read error. The chain combines TRBV28 with TRBJ2-7; TRBD2 matches 7 bases. The CDR3 has 13 residues. The V segment lost 2 bases and the J segment 9 bases; nucleotides outside the gene matches: 7. The germline gives CDR1 MDHEN, CDR2 SYDVKM. The chain's CDR3 is CASSLPGSGGQYF. CDR3 DNA: TGTGCCAGCAGTTTACCCGGGTCGGGGGGGCAGTACTTC.

For this clonotype: A much larger clone lies a single base off, so this may be a read error. The rearrangement links TRBV28 to TRBJ2-1; 9 bases are a match to TRBD1. Per the germline V gene, CDR1 is MDHEN and CDR2 is SYDVKM. The CDR3 loop spans 16 amino acids. CDR3 sequence reads: CASSSRGDRAYNEHFF. DNA for the CDR3: TGTGCCAGCAGCTCTCGAGGGGACAGGGCGTACAATGAGCACTTCTTC.

This clonotype has at least ten counts. The chain combines TRBV5-5 with TRBJ1-1; D uncertain. CDR3 length equals 15 residues. The V end was cut by 0 bases, the J end by 1 base, with 10 bases between. The germline CDR1 and CDR2 sequences are SGHKS and YYEKEE (reference sequence). The CDR3, as DNA: TGTGCCAGCAGCTTGGACCACGGGAGGAACACTGAAGCTTTCTTT. Protein product: CASSLDHGRNTEAFF.

As for this clonotype: At one of its ends the junction is not consistent with the germline gene, which may arise from a read error. The rearrangement uses TRBV14 and TRBJ1-1; D gene uncertain. The germline gives CDR1 SGHDN, CDR2 FVKESK. This CDR3 is 13 amino acids long. CDR3 nucleotide sequence: TGTGCCAGCAGTCCTAGGGTGAACACTGAAGTTTTCTTT. It encodes CASSPRVNTEVFF.

Notes on this clonotype: The CDR3 end shows no conserved phenylalanine or tryptophan, and so a read error is likely. The J gene is TRBJ1-6, the V gene TRBV29-1; a possible D gene is TRBD1 (5 bases). The germline V gene has CDR1 SQVTM and CDR2 ANQGSEA. V lost 7 bases, J lost 7 bases, and 14 bases lay in between. The CDR3 runs to 13 residues. The CDR3 region has the DNA TGCAGCGCCGGAGAGGGGCCCAATTCACCCCTCCACTGT. Protein: CSAGEGPNSPLHC.

This clonotype was observed many times. The junction shows a germline mismatch at one end, possibly a read error. This rearrangement joins TRBV11-2 to TRBJ1-1; D perhaps matches TRBD1 (5 bases). The CDR3 is made up of 20 amino acids. In germline, CDR1 is SGHAT, CDR2 FQNNGV. DNA for the CDR3: TGTGCCAGCAGTCCACATCAGCACGGACACCTTCGCTTTTGGGGCTATGAAGCTTCCTTT. This encodes CASSPHQHGHLRFWGYEASF.

Concerning this clonotype itself: The conserved phenylalanine or tryptophan normally closing the CDR3 is absent here, so this likely arose from a read error. The V gene is TRBV12-3 or TRBV12-4, the J gene TRBJ2-4; TRBD1 matches at 7 bases. The CDR3 runs to 15 residues. CDR3 coding DNA: TGTGGCAGCAGTCGTCAGACAGGGATAGGGGACATTCAGTACCTC. It specifies CGSSRQTGIGDIQYL.

The genes are TRBV12-3 or TRBV12-4 and TRBJ2-6, with D possibly matching TRBD1 (5 bases). CDR3 length equals 15 residues. The V end lost 5 bases, the J end lost 13 bases, and 21 bases lay between the germline ends. CDR3 region: CASSPRVAGVNVLTF. As DNA, the CDR3 is TGTGCCAGCAGTCCCAGGGTAGCTGGGGTCAATGTCCTGACTTTC.

This clonotype was found many times. The chain couples TRBV28 to TRBJ2-2, with 8 nucleotides matching TRBD2. This CDR3 has 14 residues. J gave up 3 bases and V 8 bases, and 5 bases lay outside the gene matches. Germline-derived CDR1 and CDR2 are MDHEN and SYDVKM. The CDR3 protein is CASGTRGDTGELFF. The CDR3 bases are TGTGCCAGCGGGACTAGGGGCGACACCGGGGAGCTGTTTTTT. The whole variable domain, remainder taken from reference TRBV28 and TRBJ2-2, is DVKVTQSSRYLVKRTGEKVFLECVQDMDHENMFWYRQDPGLGLRLIYFSYDVKMKEKGDIPEGYSVSREKKERFSLILESASTNQTSMYLCASGTRGDTGELFFGEGSRLTVL.

With respect to this clonotype: Sequence at one end of the junction differs from germline and may be a read error. J is TRBJ2-2 and V is TRBV6-5; D could derive from TRBD1 or TRBD2 (5 bases each). This CDR3 has 15 residues. Germline assignment: CDR1 MNHEY and CDR2 SVGAGI. In DNA, the CDR3 is TGTGCCAGCAATAAAATTCCGGACAACACCGGGGAGTTGTTTTTT. Its protein product is CASNKIPDNTGELFF.

Remarks on this clonotype: In this CDR3 the conserved last residue, phenylalanine or tryptophan, is missing, so a read error is likely. Because the CDR3's place on the DNA is in doubt, the DNA is left out and the CDR3 is given as listed by TCRdb. The chain recombines TRBV29-1 with TRBJ1-2; the D call in the table, TRBD1, was not verified against the DNA. Germline V gene sequence: CDR1 SQVTM, CDR2 ANQGSEA. Including both end residues, the CDR3 is 14 amino acids long. The CDR3 protein is CSVDDRTGAGGYTI.

This clonotype was seen ten or more times. V usage is TRBV5-1 and J usage is TRBJ2-3; D could derive from TRBD1 or TRBD2 (6 bases each). Germline CDR1 SGHRS, CDR2 YFSETQ. V dropped 5 bases and J dropped 4 bases, with 17 bases sitting between them. This CDR3 is built from 15 residues. The CDR3 region is CASRRGAEGADTQYF. In DNA form, the CDR3 reads TGCGCCAGCAGGAGGGGAGCGGAGGGGGCAGATACGCAGTATTTT.

Only one count was recorded for this clonotype. The chain carries TRBV13 and TRBJ2-3; no clear D. CDR1 and CDR2 from the germline V gene are PRHDT and FYEKMQ (reference sequence). V was clipped by 2 bases and J by 2 bases, with 17 bases between them. This CDR3 is 17 amino acids long. The CDR3: CASSLIGSERPTDTQYF. The CDR3 region has the DNA TGTGCCAGCAGCTTAATAGGGTCGGAACGACCCACAGATACGCAGTATTTT.

The rearrangement joins TRBV11-2 to TRBJ2-3; 10 nucleotides align to TRBD2. With 5 bases clipped from V and 6 bases from J, the junction kept 20 bases outside the gene matches. The CDR3 is 19 residues long. Germline assignment: CDR1 SGHAT and CDR2 FQNNGV. CDR3 loop: CASSPDGGTSDRWADTQYF. The CDR3 DNA sequence: TGTGCCAGCAGCCCAGATGGTGGGACTAGCGACAGGTGGGCGGATACGCAGTATTTT.

This clonotype has a single count. As DNA, the CDR3 is TGCGCCAGCAGCAATATAGGGGACACCTACGAGCAGTACTTC. Its protein product is CASSNIGDTYEQYF. V is TRBV5-1 and J is TRBJ2-7, with a weak D call TRBD1 (6 bases). The CDR3 is 14 residues long. Trimming took 4 bases from V and 2 from J, leaving 13 bases between them. Germline CDR1 SGHRS, CDR2 YFSETQ.

The rearrangement links TRBV28 to TRBJ1-6; D is unclear. The CDR3 length is 13 residues. In germline, CDR1 is MDHEN, CDR2 SYDVKM. Trimming left V 8 bases short and J 7 bases short, with 12 bases between. The CDR3 loop is CASSSGVNSPLHF. DNA for the CDR3: TGTGCCAGCTCCTCAGGAGTGAATTCACCCCTCCACTTT.

Comment on this clonotype: Germline and junction disagree at one end, which may indicate a read error. This sequence joins TRBV28 and TRBJ1-1, with TRBD1 as a possible D gene (5 bases). The germline gives CDR1 MDHEN, CDR2 SYDVKM. CDR3 length: 15 residues. The CDR3 spells CASSGHREGNTEAYF. The CDR3 DNA reads as TGTGCCAGCAGTGGACATCGGGAGGGGAACACTGAAGCTTACTTT.

The genes are TRBV11-2 and TRBJ2-2; D gene unclear. This CDR3 spans 15 amino acids. Between the trimmed V and J ends, which lost 5 bases and 5 bases, there was a span of 15 bases. CDR1 is SGHAT and CDR2 is FQNNGV in the germline V gene. In DNA, the CDR3 is TGTGCCAGCAGCCCTCTGCGAGAACCGACCGGGGAGCTGTTTTTT. Its protein product is CASSPLREPTGELFF.

This clonotype came up many times. The rearrangement links TRBV4-1 to TRBJ1-2; the D gene is possibly TRBD1 (6 bases). Deletions cut 2 bases from V and 6 bases from J, with 19 bases between. The CDR3 runs to 16 residues. CDR1 is MGHRA and CDR2 is YSYEKL in the germline V gene. Here the CDR3 DNA reads TGCGCCAGCAGCCAACCTCCAAAAACAGGGCGGGATGGCTACACCTTC. Translation gives CASSQPPKTGRDGYTF.

Many counts were recorded for this clonotype. V gene TRBV30 combines with J gene TRBJ1-1; possible D gene TRBD1, 5 bases. This CDR3 is built from 11 residues. Deletions cut 4 bases from V and 6 bases from J, with 9 bases between. Germline CDR1 reads GTSNPN; CDR2 reads SVGIG (reference sequence). DNA of the CDR3: TGTGCCTGGACCTGGGGGGCTGAAGCTTTCTTT. This codes for CAWTWGAEAFF. Full variable domain (missing parts from reference TRBV30 and TRBJ1-1): SQTIHQWPATLVQPVGSPLSLECTVEGTSNPNLYWYRQAAGRGLQLLFYSVGIGQISSEVPQNLSASRPQDRQFILSSKKLLLSDSGFYLCAWTWGAEAFFGQGTRLTVV.

This clonotype was seen a few times. A much larger clone differs by one base, so this may be a read error. The V and J genes are TRBV29-1 and TRBJ2-5; D might be TRBD1 or TRBD2, each matching 5 bases. The CDR3 is 14 residues long. Germline CDR1 SQVTM, CDR2 ANQGSEA. In nucleotides, the CDR3 is TGCAACGTTGAAGATTCGGGACGGGAAGAGACCCAGTACTTC. This translates into CNVEDSGREETQYF.

The J gene is TRBJ2-3, the V gene TRBV11-2; D is perhaps TRBD2 (6 bases). With 5 bases removed from V and 4 bases from J, the gap between germline ends came to 19 bases. The germline V gene encodes CDR1 SGHAT and CDR2 FQNNGV. This CDR3 comprises 16 residues. The CDR3 protein is CASSRGTTRGADTQYF. In DNA, the CDR3 is TGTGCCAGCAGCCGCGGGACCACTCGCGGCGCAGATACGCAGTATTTT.

This rearrangement joins TRBV29-1 to TRBJ1-2, with D maybe TRBD1 (5 bases). Germline assignment: CDR1 SQVTM and CDR2 ANQGSEA. With 1 base removed from V and 6 bases from J, the gap between germline ends came to 21 bases. This CDR3 region has 16 residues. This chain's CDR3 is CSVEVVLVQGDHGYTF. CDR3 DNA sequence: TGCAGCGTTGAAGTGGTTCTGGTTCAGGGAGACCATGGCTACACCTTC.

In its sample, this clonotype was seen a few times. Just one base apart from a much larger clone, this may be a read error. The CDR3 bases are TGTGCCGGCCGCTTAAGCCGGGACAGGAGCTACAATGAGCAGTTCTTC. Translation gives CAGRLSRDRSYNEQFF. The chain employs TRBV6-1 and TRBJ2-1; 8 positions match TRBD1. The trim removed 11 bases at V and 3 bases at J, leaving 15 bases unmatched. CDR3 size: 16 residues. Germline V gives CDR1 MNHNS, CDR2 SASEGT.

The chain employs TRBV12-3 or TRBV12-4 and TRBJ2-7; D is unresolved. The V end was cut by 9 bases, the J end by 4 bases, with 13 bases between. This CDR3 is built from 12 residues. The DNA for the CDR3 is TGTGCCAGTAGCCACGGCTATTACGAGCAGTACTTC. Translation: CASSHGYYEQYF.

Comment on this clonotype: A much larger clone differs by one base, so this may be a read error. The final CDR3 position lacks the conserved phenylalanine or tryptophan, pointing to a likely read error. The chain couples TRBV28 to TRBJ2-7; 12 bases fit TRBD2. The CDR3 extends over 16 amino acids. Germline V gene sequence: CDR1 MDHEN, CDR2 SYDVKM. V shed 3 bases, J shed 4 bases, and the junction held 7 bases outside the gene matches. CDR3 protein: CASSFRLAGGPYEQYY. CDR3 DNA sequence: TGTGCCAGCAGTTTTAGGCTAGCGGGAGGGCCTTACGAGCAGTACTAC.

On this clonotype itself: It may be a read error: a sequence one base away is much more abundant. V and J are TRBV6-6 and TRBJ2-5; D may be TRBD1 or TRBD2 (5 bases each). Germline values: CDR1 MNHNY, CDR2 SVGAGI (reference sequence). There are 15 residues in the CDR3. CDR3 sequence reads: CTSSYSIGAGETQCF. In DNA form, the CDR3 reads TGTACCAGCAGTTACTCGATAGGGGCCGGGGAGACCCAGTGCTTC.

This clonotype was seen just once. V is TRBV5-4 and J is TRBJ2-1, with a tentative D call TRBD2 (6 bases). CDR3 length equals 14 residues. Germline loops: CDR1 SGHNT, CDR2 YYREEE (reference sequence). Deletions cut 1 base from V and 8 bases from J, with 13 bases between. CDR3 sequence: CASSLLLAHDEQFF. CDR3 bases: TGTGCCAGCAGCTTGCTACTAGCCCACGATGAGCAGTTCTTC.

On this clonotype: One junction end does not reproduce the germline sequence, and a read error may be involved. The chain carries TRBV5-1 and TRBJ1-1, with 8 bases lining up with TRBD1. This CDR3 comprises 15 residues. Germline V gene lookup returns CDR1 SGHRS and CDR2 YFSETQ. As DNA, the CDR3 is TGTGCCAGCAGCTCTGACAGGGGAGCGGGGACTGAAGCTTTCTTT. This codes for CASSSDRGAGTEAFF.

Worth noting for this clonotype: Because it lacks the conserved phenylalanine or tryptophan at the end, this CDR3 is likely a read error. This sequence joins TRBV6-5 and TRBJ1-6, with D perhaps TRBD1 (5 bases). Germline CDR1 is MNHEY and CDR2 is SVGAGI. The CDR3 spans 17 residues. The germline V and J ends were trimmed by 5 bases and 10 bases, with 24 bases remaining between them. The CDR3 nucleotides are TGTGCCAGCAGTACACCTCCAGCCGGACATGTTAGCTCACCCCTCCACTTA. Amino acids: CASSTPPAGHVSSPLHL.

This clonotype was recorded a few times. This clone may be a read error of a much larger clone one base away. This rearrangement joins TRBV28 to TRBJ2-3; the D call may be TRBD1 or TRBD2 (6 bases each). The CDR3 has 17 amino acids. V was trimmed by 5 bases and J by 0 bases, leaving 18 bases between them. Germline V gene sequence: CDR1 MDHEN, CDR2 SYDVKM. The CDR3 here is CASSPPTRGTSTDTQYF. DNA for the CDR3: TGTGCCAGCAGTCCTCCAACTAGGGGGACTAGCACAGATACGCAGTATTTT.